This record concerns one T cell receptor (beta chain) sequence. No antigen is known for it. The data belong to a study of monozygotic twins with inflammatory bowel disease. Regarding the study as a whole: Differing T cell subtypes remained indistinguishable.

TCRdb processed the 5' RACE reads again and assigns one entry to each CDR3 protein, with no DNA. The sample data list some 300,000 distinct CDR3 sequences. The length of the CDR3 is 19 residues. The germline V gene has CDR1 MNHEY and CDR2 SMNVEV (reference sequence). The chain combines TRBV27 with TRBJ2-1; the TCRdb call, TRBD2, lacks DNA for checking. This TCR was recovered from a human donor with ulcerative colitis or Crohn's disease, or a healthy co-twin of an affected twin (not recorded which). The sequenced material came from blood. CDR3 in amino acids: CASRGGKTSGRMAYNEQFF.